The 7 T cell receptor beta chains below all came from one sample that was sequenced in a study of blood T cell repertoires in COVID-19. Assay: immunoSEQ multiplex PCR; the TCRdb copy retains only in-frame clones and omits some. The sample lists 430,000 or so clones; 88% were seen once. Sample: PBMCs or T cells enriched from blood (not recorded which). Receptors originate from a woman aged 40-49 years who had recovered from COVID-19.

The chain links TRBV7-2 to TRBJ2-7, with TRBD1 matching 11 bases. Germline V gene data show CDR1 as SGHTA and CDR2 as FQGNSA. J was trimmed by 2 bases and V by 6 bases; bases with no gene match: 15. The CDR3 consists of 18 residues. CDR3 DNA: TGTGCCAGCAGTTTCAAAACCACGGTGGGACAGGGGGCCTACGAGCAGTACTTC. It specifies CASSFKTTVGQGAYEQYF.

J is TRBJ1-2 and V is TRBV19, with 8 bases lining up with TRBD1. CDR3 length: 13 residues. CDR1 and CDR2 from the germline V gene are LNHDA and SQIVND (reference sequence). Unmatched junction bases numbered 3, after V lost 6 bases and J lost 3 bases. CDR3 sequence (DNA): TGTGCCAGTAGAGAGACAGGGGACTATGGCTACACCTTC. Amino acid sequence: CASRETGDYGYTF.

The V call is TRBV10-3, the J call TRBJ1-4, with no clear D. Germline lookup yields CDR1 ENHRY and CDR2 SYGVKD. Trimming left V 1 base short and J 4 bases short, with 13 bases between. The CDR3 runs to 16 residues. The CDR3 reads CAISEYGLEFNEKLFF. For the CDR3, the DNA is TGTGCCATCAGTGAGTACGGACTCGAGTTTAATGAAAAACTGTTTTTT.

The gene calls are TRBV5-6 and TRBJ1-2; maybe TRBD1 (6 bases). V was clipped by 2 bases and J by 2 bases, with 7 bases between them. The CDR3 consists of 13 residues. Germline-derived CDR1 and CDR2 are SGHDT and YYEEEE. CDR3 sequence: CASSFTGNYGYTF. Written as DNA, the CDR3 is TGTGCCAGCAGCTTTACAGGGAACTATGGCTACACCTTC.

CDR3 residues: CASSRLMTGVGPGYTF. The CDR3, as DNA: TGTGCCAGCAGTCGACTCATGACAGGGGTTGGTCCTGGCTACACCTTC. The gene calls are TRBV6-2 or TRBV6-3 and TRBJ1-2, with 8 bases aligning to TRBD1. There are 16 residues in the CDR3. Germline V lookup: CDR1 MNHEY, CDR2 SVGEGT. V gave up 5 bases and J gave up 7 bases; unmatched junction bases: 15.

This chain links TRBV2 with TRBJ2-7; weak D call: TRBD1 (5 bases). CDR3 size: 14 residues. With 2 bases removed from V and 1 base from J, the gap between germline ends came to 9 bases. CDR1 SNHLY and CDR2 FYNNEI come from the germline V gene. The CDR3 protein is CASSERTSSYEQYF. The DNA for the CDR3 is TGTGCCAGCAGTGAAAGGACATCTTCCTACGAGCAGTACTTC. Looking up the rest from reference TRBV2 and TRBJ2-7 gives the full variable domain: EPEVTQTPSHQVTQMGQEVILRCVPISNHLYFYWYRQILGQKVEFLVSFYNNEISEKSEIFDDQFSVERPDGSNFTLKIRSTKLEDSAMYFCASSERTSSYEQYFGPGTRLTVT.

The chain carries TRBV5-1 and TRBJ2-7; D possibly corresponds to TRBD2 (5 bases). The V gene lost 0 bases and the J gene lost 7 bases, with 17 bases spanning the gap. This CDR3 has 15 amino acids. Looked up from germline, CDR1 is SGHRS and CDR2 is YFSETQ. Here the CDR3 DNA reads TGCGCCAGCAGCTTGGCCGGGATTACCTCTACGGAGCAGTACTTC. It translates to CASSLAGITSTEQYF.